These T cell receptor beta chains were read from a single sample in a study of cytomegalovirus exposure and HLA in healthy donors. Sequencing was performed with immunoSEQ multiplex PCR; in TCRdb, only in-frame clones are kept and a portion is missing. Seen here are some 77,000 clones, less than 80% observed once, and the top ten hold over 2%. The source material was PBMCs. Receptor source: a man aged 25-45 years in good health and CMV-seronegative. CDR3s include the opening cysteine and the closing phenylalanine or tryptophan. The order of the fields is D gene, V gene, J gene, clone size, CDR3 DNA, CDR3 protein. D genes are given only for firm matches. The size of a clone is reported for some rows only, either as once, few or many, or as a class for expanded clones.

TRBD1	TRBV4-1	TRBJ2-6	.	TGCGCCAGCAGCCACAGGACAGGGTCCTCTGGGGCCAACGTCCTGACTTTC	CASSHRTGSSGANVLTF
.	TRBV7-8	TRBJ1-5	.	TGTGCCAGCAGTACGACAGGAAGGAATCAGCCCCAGCATTTT	CASSTTGRNQPQHF
.	TRBV10-3	TRBJ2-7	.	TGTGCCATCAGAGGAGGGATGCAATCCGAGCAGTACTTC	CAIRGGMQSEQYF
TRBD2	TRBV7-2	TRBJ2-1	.	TGTGCCAGCAGCTCCCAGCGGGGGGGCTACAATGAGCAGTTCTTC	CASSSQRGGYNEQFF
TRBD1	TRBV19	TRBJ2-1	.	TGTGCCAGTAGTATACAGGGGGCTCTCTACAATGAGCAGTTCTTC	CASSIQGALYNEQFF
TRBD1	TRBV18	TRBJ2-7	.	TGTGCCAGCTCACCTGGGACAGGAAAATCCTACGAGCAGTACTTC	CASSPGTGKSYEQYF
.	TRBV4-1	TRBJ1-6	.	TGCGCCAGCAGCCGGGGGGTTAATTCACCCCTCCACTTT	CASSRGVNSPLHF
.	TRBV9	TRBJ1-1	.	TGTGCCAGCAGCGTGACAGATTTGAACACTGAAGCTTTCTTT	CASSVTDLNTEAFF
TRBD1	TRBV15	TRBJ1-1	few	TGTGCCACCAGCAGAGGGAACAGGGGGAATTTTCCTGAAGCTTTCTTT	CATSRGNRGNFPEAFF
TRBD2	TRBV19	TRBJ2-1	.	TGTGCCAGTAGTATCCTACGGACTAGCGGGAGTGAGCAGTTCTTC	CASSILRTSGSEQFF
.	TRBV27	TRBJ2-5	.	TGTGCCAGCATGAAAGCAAGCCGAGAGACCCAGTACTTC	CASMKASRETQYF
TRBD2	TRBV7-2	TRBJ2-7	.	TGTGCCAGCAGCACGGGGAGGGCCCGCGAGCAGTACTTC	CASSTGRAREQYF
.	TRBV7-8	TRBJ1-5	.	TGTGCCAGCAGCCCCCTCCGACAGAGCAATCAGCCCCAGCATTTT	CASSPLRQSNQPQHF
.	TRBV25-1	TRBJ1-5	.	TGTGCCAGCAGTGAAGGAGGGAATCAGCCCCAGCATTTT	CASSEGGNQPQHF
.	TRBV7-2	TRBJ1-1	.	TGTGCCAGCAGCTTAGCGTGGGTGGCCAGGGAAGCTTTCTTT	CASSLAWVAREAFF
TRBD2	TRBV10-2	TRBJ2-5	.	TGCGCCAGCGGGAAAGCGGGAGTAGAGACCCAGTACTTC	CASGKAGVETQYF
TRBD2	TRBV4-1	TRBJ2-7	.	TGCGCCAGCAGCCAAGAGGTCGGGGGGAGCTCCTACGAGCAGTACTTC	CASSQEVGGSSYEQYF
.	TRBV19	TRBJ1-1	.	TGTGCCAGTAGTAAGGCAGGGGCTATGAACACTGAAGCTTTCTTT	CASSKAGAMNTEAFF
TRBD1	TRBV7-2	TRBJ1-3	few	TGTGCCAGCAGCCGACCGACAGGGTTTGGAAACACCATATATTTT	CASSRPTGFGNTIYF
.	TRBV4-2	TRBJ1-5	.	TGTGCCAGCAGCCAAGACCCGGGAACCGATCAGCCCCAGCATTTT	CASSQDPGTDQPQHF
TRBD2	TRBV6-5	TRBJ2-3	.	TGTGCCACCCTCAGCGGACTAGCGGGAGCAGATACGCAGTATTTT	CATLSGLAGADTQYF
TRBD1	TRBV6-1	TRBJ1-4	.	TGTGCCAGCAGTCCTGGGGGCAGGGGGAATGAAAAACTGTTTTTT	CASSPGGRGNEKLFF
.	TRBV5-1	TRBJ2-7	.	TGCGCCAGCAGCTCATACAAGCCGAGCGGGCACTCCTACGAGCAGTACTTC	CASSSYKPSGHSYEQYF
TRBD1	TRBV2	TRBJ2-1	.	TGTGCCAGCAGTGCTTGGCAGGGGGACTACAATGAGCAGTTCTTC	CASSAWQGDYNEQFF
.	TRBV7-6	TRBJ2-1	.	TGTGCCAGCAGCCCTGGGGGCCCGCAGGGCTACTACAATGAGCAGTTCTTC	CASSPGGPQGYYNEQFF
.	TRBV18	TRBJ1-3	.	TGTGCCAGCTCCGAGAATTCACAGGGCAAGAAGGACACCATATATTTT	CASSENSQGKKDTIYF
TRBD1	TRBV6-5	TRBJ2-7	.	TGTGCCAGCAGGCCCGACAGGGCGACCTCCTACGAGCAGTACTTC	CASRPDRATSYEQYF
.	TRBV4-3	TRBJ2-1	.	TGCGCCAGCAGCCAAAGTTCCTCCGGGATCTACAATGAGCAGTTCTTC	CASSQSSSGIYNEQFF
.	TRBV7-2	TRBJ2-3	.	TGTGCCAGCAGCTCCACAGTTGACGCGCAGTATTTT	CASSSTVDAQYF
.	TRBV4-1	TRBJ1-5	.	TGCGCCAGCACCAAGGGGGGAGGGAGCAATCAGCCCCAGCATTTT	CASTKGGGSNQPQHF
TRBD1	TRBV6-5	TRBJ1-1	.	TGTGCCAGCAGCCCTACAGGGGCAGGCTTGAGGGCTTTCTTT	CASSPTGAGLRAFF
.	TRBV29-1	TRBJ2-1	.	TGCAGCGTTGAGGGGGTCGAGGGGGAAAACTACAATGAGCAGTTCTTC	CSVEGVEGENYNEQFF
.	TRBV15	TRBJ2-7	.	TGTGCCACCAGCAAGGGGCAGACAAGGAGCTACGAGCAGTACTTC	CATSKGQTRSYEQYF
.	TRBV27	TRBJ2-1	.	TGTGCCAGCAGTTTATCACGGGTGACAGACAATGAGCAGTTCTTC	CASSLSRVTDNEQFF
.	TRBV29-1	TRBJ2-7	.	TGCAGCGTGAAGATGCGGGGCTACGAGCAGTACTTC	CSVKMRGYEQYF
.	TRBV7-2	TRBJ2-6	.	TGTGCCAGCAGCCTTGACAGGCTGGCTGGGGCCAACGTCCTGACTTTC	CASSLDRLAGANVLTF
TRBD2	TRBV7-2	TRBJ2-1	.	TGTGCCAGCAGCCCCAGCGGGATACTTGGCTGGCAGTTCTTC	CASSPSGILGWQFF
.	TRBV6-5	TRBJ2-1	.	TGTGCCAGCAGTTACTCCGGGGTCCCGCCATACAATGAGCAGTTCTTC	CASSYSGVPPYNEQFF
.	TRBV30	TRBJ2-5	few	TGTGCCTGGAGTGTCGGGTGGGGGCGAGAGACCCAGTACTTC	CAWSVGWGRETQYF
TRBD1	TRBV5-1	TRBJ1-2	.	TGCGCCAGCAGCTCTACAGGGGGCGACTATGGCTACACCTTC	CASSSTGGDYGYTF
.	TRBV11-2	TRBJ1-1	.	TGTGCCAGCAGCCCTCTCCGGGGGGCGAACACTGAAGCTTTCTTT	CASSPLRGANTEAFF